This is a list of T cell receptor beta chains from one sample in a study of blood T cell repertoires in COVID-19. Assay used: immunoSEQ multiplex PCR; TCRdb lists only in-frame clones, some missing. This sample has around 65,000 clones; about 81% occur once, and the top ten carry 15% to 19%. Sequencing used peripheral blood. The receptors here all came from a man at least 80 years old with acute or convalescent COVID-19. Each CDR3 is given with its conserved first and last residue. The order of the fields is D gene, clone size, J gene, V gene, CDR3 protein, CDR3 DNA. D genes are given only for firm matches. Only some rows state a clone size, as once, few, many or a class for expanded clones.

d_call: NA; clone_size: NA; j_call: TRBJ2-2; v_call: TRBV5-1; cdr3_aa: CASSEGVPGELFF; cdr3_nt: TGCGCCAGCAGCGAGGGGGTTCCCGGGGAGCTGTTTTTT
d_call: TRBD1; clone_size: NA; j_call: TRBJ1-2; v_call: TRBV7-2; cdr3_aa: CASSSGTASYGYTF; cdr3_nt: TGTGCCAGCAGCTCCGGGACAGCCTCCTATGGCTACACCTTC
d_call: TRBD1; clone_size: NA; j_call: TRBJ1-3; v_call: TRBV3-1/TRBV3-2; cdr3_aa: CASSSGQGSGNTIYF; cdr3_nt: TGTGCCAGCAGTTCCGGACAGGGCTCTGGAAACACCATATATTTT
d_call: TRBD1; clone_size: NA; j_call: TRBJ2-1; v_call: TRBV10-3; cdr3_aa: CANKPGQGNEQFF; cdr3_nt: TGTGCCAACAAGCCGGGACAGGGCAATGAGCAGTTCTTC
d_call: NA; clone_size: NA; j_call: TRBJ1-2; v_call: TRBV6-6; cdr3_aa: CASSASAGQNYGYTF; cdr3_nt: TGTGCCAGCAGTGCCTCGGCAGGGCAGAACTATGGCTACACCTTC
d_call: NA; clone_size: NA; j_call: TRBJ1-3; v_call: TRBV6-1; cdr3_aa: CASSELSLSGNTIYF; cdr3_nt: TGTGCCAGCAGTGAACTGAGTCTCTCTGGAAACACCATATATTTT
d_call: TRBD2; clone_size: NA; j_call: TRBJ2-3; v_call: TRBV7-3; cdr3_aa: CASSSRSGSSKDTQYF; cdr3_nt: TGTGCCAGCAGTTCCCGCAGCGGGAGTTCTAAAGATACGCAGTATTTT
d_call: TRBD2; clone_size: once; j_call: TRBJ2-7; v_call: TRBV10-3; cdr3_aa: CALSEAGEWYEQYF; cdr3_nt: TGTGCGCTCTCTGAAGCGGGAGAATGGTACGAGCAGTACTTC
d_call: TRBD2; clone_size: NA; j_call: TRBJ2-7; v_call: TRBV7-2; cdr3_aa: CASSRPGLAGAREQYF; cdr3_nt: TGTGCCAGCAGCCGCCCGGGACTAGCGGGGGCACGCGAGCAGTACTTC
d_call: TRBD2; clone_size: NA; j_call: TRBJ2-7; v_call: TRBV9; cdr3_aa: CASSVGLAGGPHEQYF; cdr3_nt: TGTGCCAGCAGCGTAGGCTTAGCGGGAGGGCCCCACGAGCAGTACTTC
d_call: TRBD2; clone_size: NA; j_call: TRBJ2-1; v_call: TRBV19; cdr3_aa: CASSPASGGANEQFF; cdr3_nt: TGTGCCAGTAGTCCGGCTAGCGGGGGGGCGAATGAGCAGTTCTTC
d_call: NA; clone_size: few; j_call: TRBJ2-7; v_call: TRBV7-2; cdr3_aa: CASSSLVLSEQYF; cdr3_nt: TGTGCCAGCAGCTCACTTGTCCTTAGCGAGCAGTACTTC
d_call: TRBD1; clone_size: few; j_call: TRBJ2-2; v_call: TRBV27; cdr3_aa: CASRSIGGGTGELFF; cdr3_nt: TGTGCCAGCAGATCTATAGGGGGCGGCACCGGGGAGCTGTTTTTT
d_call: NA; clone_size: NA; j_call: TRBJ2-7; v_call: TRBV11-2; cdr3_aa: CASSRTGATSYEQYF; cdr3_nt: TGTGCCAGCAGCCGCACAGGGGCGACTAGCTACGAGCAGTACTTC
d_call: TRBD2; clone_size: once; j_call: TRBJ2-2; v_call: TRBV4-1; cdr3_aa: CASSQDQRGRNTGELFF; cdr3_nt: TGCGCCAGCAGCCAAGATCAGCGGGGCCGGAACACCGGGGAGCTGTTTTTT
d_call: TRBD2; clone_size: NA; j_call: TRBJ2-1; v_call: TRBV18; cdr3_aa: CASSPAGLAGFNEQFF; cdr3_nt: TGTGCCAGCTCACCGGCTGGGCTAGCGGGATTCAATGAGCAGTTCTTC
d_call: NA; clone_size: NA; j_call: TRBJ1-3; v_call: TRBV11-3; cdr3_aa: CASSSGANSGNTIYF; cdr3_nt: TGTGCCAGCAGCTCAGGGGCGAACTCTGGAAACACCATATATTTT
d_call: TRBD1; clone_size: NA; j_call: TRBJ2-5; v_call: TRBV7-9; cdr3_aa: CASSPRTGGEETQYF; cdr3_nt: TGTGCCAGCAGCCCCCGGACAGGGGGCGAAGAGACCCAGTACTTC
d_call: TRBD2; clone_size: NA; j_call: TRBJ2-1; v_call: TRBV7-2; cdr3_aa: CASSFSGRATNEQFF; cdr3_nt: TGTGCCAGCAGCTTTAGCGGGAGGGCCACGAATGAGCAGTTCTTC
d_call: NA; clone_size: NA; j_call: TRBJ1-1; v_call: TRBV10-3; cdr3_aa: CAISQGTMNTEAFF; cdr3_nt: TGTGCCATCTCGCAGGGGACCATGAACACTGAAGCTTTCTTT
d_call: TRBD2; clone_size: few; j_call: TRBJ2-7; v_call: TRBV14; cdr3_aa: CASSRLAGGYEQYF; cdr3_nt: TGTGCCAGCAGCCGACTAGCGGGGGGATACGAGCAGTACTTC
d_call: TRBD2; clone_size: NA; j_call: TRBJ2-3; v_call: TRBV27; cdr3_aa: CASSRGWGGGYPDTQYF; cdr3_nt: TGTGCCAGCAGTCGGGGTTGGGGCGGGGGGTACCCCGATACGCAGTATTTT
d_call: NA; clone_size: NA; j_call: TRBJ2-3; v_call: TRBV24-1; cdr3_aa: CATSEREASALTDTQYF; cdr3_nt: TGTGCCACCAGTGAAAGGGAGGCTAGCGCCCTCACAGATACGCAGTATTTT
d_call: TRBD1; clone_size: NA; j_call: TRBJ2-1; v_call: TRBV10-3; cdr3_aa: CAISDKDRGEDEQFF; cdr3_nt: TGTGCCATCAGTGATAAGGACAGGGGCGAGGATGAGCAGTTCTTC
d_call: NA; clone_size: NA; j_call: TRBJ1-2; v_call: TRBV11-2; cdr3_aa: CASSSVQQGYYGYTF; cdr3_nt: TGTGCCAGCAGCTCCGTCCAACAGGGATACTATGGCTACACCTTC
d_call: TRBD1; clone_size: NA; j_call: TRBJ1-5; v_call: TRBV2; cdr3_aa: CASSRTGGSNQPQHF; cdr3_nt: TGTGCCAGCAGCCGGACAGGGGGCAGCAATCAGCCCCAGCATTTT
d_call: NA; clone_size: NA; j_call: TRBJ2-1; v_call: TRBV14; cdr3_aa: CASSQEGWGLSLLEQFF; cdr3_nt: TGTGCCAGCAGCCAAGAAGGTTGGGGACTCTCCCTTCTCGAGCAGTTCTTC
d_call: TRBD1; clone_size: NA; j_call: TRBJ2-7; v_call: TRBV30; cdr3_aa: CAWSPDRGLYEQYF; cdr3_nt: TGTGCCTGGAGTCCCGACAGGGGGCTATACGAGCAGTACTTC
d_call: NA; clone_size: NA; j_call: TRBJ1-5; v_call: TRBV11-2; cdr3_aa: CASSLERGQPQHF; cdr3_nt: TGTGCCAGCAGCTTAGAACGGGGACAGCCCCAGCATTTT
d_call: NA; clone_size: NA; j_call: TRBJ2-5; v_call: TRBV13; cdr3_aa: CASSLEGDPWETQYF; cdr3_nt: TGTGCCAGCAGCTTAGAGGGAGATCCCTGGGAGACCCAGTACTTC
d_call: TRBD1; clone_size: NA; j_call: TRBJ2-7; v_call: TRBV5-1; cdr3_aa: CASSLEGTGGIDEQYF; cdr3_nt: TGCGCCAGCAGCTTGGAAGGGACAGGGGGGATCGACGAGCAGTACTTC
d_call: NA; clone_size: NA; j_call: TRBJ2-7; v_call: TRBV5-4; cdr3_aa: CASSLGSGITYEQYF; cdr3_nt: TGTGCCAGCAGCTTGGGGTCGGGGATTACCTACGAGCAGTACTTC
d_call: TRBD1; clone_size: NA; j_call: TRBJ2-1; v_call: TRBV7-2; cdr3_aa: CASSWSTGAYNEQFF; cdr3_nt: TGTGCCAGCAGCTGGTCTACAGGGGCCTACAATGAGCAGTTCTTC
d_call: TRBD1; clone_size: NA; j_call: TRBJ2-7; v_call: TRBV7-2; cdr3_aa: CASSLTGGKYEQYF; cdr3_nt: TGTGCCAGCAGCTTAACAGGGGGCAAGTACGAGCAGTACTTC
d_call: NA; clone_size: NA; j_call: TRBJ1-5; v_call: TRBV2; cdr3_aa: CASSEAPGRPQHF; cdr3_nt: TGTGCCAGCAGTGAAGCGCCGGGGAGGCCCCAGCATTTT
d_call: NA; clone_size: NA; j_call: TRBJ1-2; v_call: TRBV4-3; cdr3_aa: CASSQDEQVYGYTF; cdr3_nt: TGCGCCAGCAGCCAAGATGAGCAGGTTTATGGCTACACCTTC
d_call: NA; clone_size: NA; j_call: TRBJ2-2; v_call: TRBV28; cdr3_aa: CASSLEGELFF; cdr3_nt: TGTGCCAGCAGTCTGGAGGGGGAGCTGTTTTTT
d_call: NA; clone_size: few; j_call: TRBJ1-1; v_call: TRBV2; cdr3_aa: CASGGGPRAEAFF; cdr3_nt: TGTGCCAGCGGGGGAGGGCCGCGCGCCGAAGCTTTCTTT
d_call: NA; clone_size: NA; j_call: TRBJ1-5; v_call: TRBV18; cdr3_aa: CASSQQQGSNQPQHF; cdr3_nt: TGTGCCAGCTCACAGCAGCAGGGTAGCAATCAGCCCCAGCATTTT
d_call: NA; clone_size: NA; j_call: TRBJ1-5; v_call: TRBV10-3; cdr3_aa: CATTDRNQPQHF; cdr3_nt: TGTGCCACCACGGACAGAAATCAGCCCCAGCATTTT
d_call: NA; clone_size: NA; j_call: TRBJ2-7; v_call: TRBV4-1; cdr3_aa: CASSQAAGTSYEQYF; cdr3_nt: TGCGCCAGCAGCCAAGCCGCGGGGACTTCCTACGAGCAGTACTTC
d_call: TRBD1; clone_size: NA; j_call: TRBJ1-5; v_call: TRBV2; cdr3_aa: CASRTLRDRGAKNQPQHF; cdr3_nt: TGTGCCAGCAGAACCCTGAGGGACAGGGGCGCGAAGAATCAGCCCCAGCATTTT
d_call: NA; clone_size: NA; j_call: TRBJ1-2; v_call: TRBV4-1; cdr3_aa: CASSQDDGGWRGYTF; cdr3_nt: TGCGCCAGCAGCCAAGATGATGGGGGGTGGCGGGGCTACACCTTC
d_call: TRBD1; clone_size: NA; j_call: TRBJ1-1; v_call: TRBV19; cdr3_aa: CASSIGQGRTEAFF; cdr3_nt: TGTGCCAGTAGCATCGGACAGGGGCGGACTGAAGCTTTCTTT
d_call: TRBD1; clone_size: NA; j_call: TRBJ2-5; v_call: TRBV27; cdr3_aa: CASSRDRDGTQYF; cdr3_nt: TGTGCCAGCAGTAGAGACAGGGATGGGACCCAGTACTTC
d_call: NA; clone_size: NA; j_call: TRBJ2-2; v_call: TRBV4-1; cdr3_aa: CASSPRGFGDTGELFF; cdr3_nt: TGCGCCAGCAGCCCTCGGGGGTTTGGGGACACCGGGGAGCTGTTTTTT
d_call: NA; clone_size: NA; j_call: TRBJ2-7; v_call: TRBV27; cdr3_aa: CASSSTGRSYEQYF; cdr3_nt: TGTGCCAGCAGTTCGACAGGTCGCTCCTACGAGCAGTACTTC
d_call: TRBD1; clone_size: NA; j_call: TRBJ2-7; v_call: TRBV2; cdr3_aa: CASRPRRQGAYEQYF; cdr3_nt: TGTGCCAGCAGGCCTCGTCGACAGGGGGCCTACGAGCAGTACTTC
d_call: TRBD1; clone_size: NA; j_call: TRBJ2-7; v_call: TRBV10-3; cdr3_aa: CAISEGQGGREQYF; cdr3_nt: TGTGCCATCAGTGAGGGACAGGGGGGTCGCGAGCAGTACTTC
d_call: TRBD1; clone_size: NA; j_call: TRBJ2-7; v_call: TRBV9; cdr3_aa: CASSVRGTGGQSFPDEQYF; cdr3_nt: TGTGCCAGCAGCGTCCGGGGGACAGGGGGCCAGTCTTTTCCAGACGAGCAGTACTTC
d_call: NA; clone_size: NA; j_call: TRBJ2-7; v_call: TRBV28; cdr3_aa: CASTGRSTVQYF; cdr3_nt: TGTGCCAGCACAGGGAGGTCTACGGTGCAGTACTTC
d_call: TRBD1; clone_size: NA; j_call: TRBJ2-7; v_call: TRBV7-2; cdr3_aa: CASSLGGQGSYEQYF; cdr3_nt: TGTGCCAGCAGCTTAGGTGGACAGGGATCCTACGAGCAGTACTTC
d_call: TRBD2; clone_size: NA; j_call: TRBJ2-3; v_call: TRBV3-1/TRBV3-2; cdr3_aa: CASSQTKRGSTDTQYF; cdr3_nt: TGTGCCAGCAGCCAAACTAAGCGGGGTAGCACAGATACGCAGTATTTT
d_call: NA; clone_size: few; j_call: TRBJ1-1; v_call: TRBV19; cdr3_aa: CASSVSGAYYAFF; cdr3_nt: TGTGCCAGTAGTGTATCAGGGGCCTATTACGCTTTCTTT
d_call: NA; clone_size: NA; j_call: TRBJ2-7; v_call: TRBV2; cdr3_aa: CASSEELASIYEQYF; cdr3_nt: TGTGCCAGCAGTGAAGAACTTGCGAGTATCTACGAGCAGTACTTC
d_call: NA; clone_size: NA; j_call: TRBJ2-7; v_call: TRBV5-1; cdr3_aa: CASSAWDNSYEQYF; cdr3_nt: TGCGCCAGCAGCGCGTGGGACAACTCCTACGAGCAGTACTTC